This T cell receptor (beta chain) appears in the sequencing data of a study of T cell responses to AZD1222 COVID-19 vaccine. TCRdb keeps only in-frame clones here, not all; method: immunoSEQ multiplex PCR. Here the sample spans about 140,000 clones, roughly 92% being singletons. This CDR3 comprises 15 residues. Trimming took 5 bases from V and 0 from J, leaving 11 bases between them. The germline V gene encodes CDR1 MNHEY and CDR2 SMNVEV (reference sequence). The sample holds a few counts of this clone. This receptor was obtained from an adult in good health. The chain couples TRBV27 to TRBJ1-5; tentatively, D is TRBD1 (5 bases). Sequencing was performed on peripheral blood, taken on day 0 of AZD1222 vaccination. The CDR3 spells CASSTSQGSNQPQHF. CDR3 bases: TGTGCCAGCAGTACGTCTCAGGGTAGCAATCAGCCCCAGCATTTT.